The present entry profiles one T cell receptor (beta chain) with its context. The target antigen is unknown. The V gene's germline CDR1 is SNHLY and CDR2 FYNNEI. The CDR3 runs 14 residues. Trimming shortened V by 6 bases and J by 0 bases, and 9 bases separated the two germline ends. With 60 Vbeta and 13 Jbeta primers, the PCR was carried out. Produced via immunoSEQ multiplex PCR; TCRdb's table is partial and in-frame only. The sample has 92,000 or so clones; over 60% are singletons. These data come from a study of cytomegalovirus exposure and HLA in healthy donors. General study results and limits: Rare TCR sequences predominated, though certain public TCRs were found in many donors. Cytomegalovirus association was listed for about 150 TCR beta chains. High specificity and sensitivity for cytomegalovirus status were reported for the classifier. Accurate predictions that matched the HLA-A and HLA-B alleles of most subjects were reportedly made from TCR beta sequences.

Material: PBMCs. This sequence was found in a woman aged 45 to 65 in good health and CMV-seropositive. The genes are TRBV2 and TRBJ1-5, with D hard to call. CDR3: CASRQMNSNQPQHF. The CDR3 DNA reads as TGTGCCAGCAGACAGATGAATAGCAATCAGCCCCAGCATTTT.